This T cell receptor beta chain emerged from a study of blood T cell repertoires in COVID-19. The overall study: The origin of the acute and convalescent COVID-19 samples was the United States, Italy and Spain. From T cells, B-cell-depleted T cells, or PBMCs came the material, which was cDNA or gDNA.

Germline CDR1 and CDR2: MNHEY and SMNVEV (reference sequence). The CDR3 consists of 14 residues. Trimming shortened V by 5 bases and J by 0 bases, and 10 bases separated the two germline ends. Original processing methods: Counts of nucleated cells, estimated from reference gene primer amplification, were obtained. Data came from immunoSEQ multiplex PCR; TCRdb stores just in-frame clones and leaves some out. V and J calls and clone size are as listed in that table; D and trimming were resolved from the DNA. The repertoire consists of more than 70,000 clones, with around 90% occurring once and the leading ten covering 2.5% to 3.5%. Notes on this clone: The same CDR3 can be traced to other DNA sequences in this sample.

This TCR was recovered from a woman between 45 and 60 years old with active or convalescent COVID-19. The chain joins TRBV27 to TRBJ1-2, with D possibly being TRBD1 (6 bases). Sequencing was done on a sample of peripheral blood. CDR3 loop: CASSPRQANYGYTF. The CDR3 bases are TGTGCCAGCAGTCCGAGACAGGCTAACTATGGCTACACCTTC.